Presented here are 22 T cell receptor beta chains from one specimen sequenced in a study of cytomegalovirus exposure and HLA in healthy donors. Clones were read by immunoSEQ multiplex PCR, and TCRdb kept only the in-frame ones, dropping some. The sample lists 55,000 to 75,000 clones, approximately 90% occurring once. Sequenced: PBMCs. The receptor set was obtained from a young man in good health and CMV-seronegative.

The gene calls are TRBV18 and TRBJ1-2; TRBD1 matches 7 bases. The CDR3 has 14 residues. V shed 1 base and J 6 bases; nucleotides not matched to a gene: 5. Germline lookup yields CDR1 KGHSH and CDR2 LQKENI. The CDR3 bases are TGTGCCAGCTCACCACAGACAGGGACCCATGGCTACACCTTC. Translation gives CASSPQTGTHGYTF.

The V call is TRBV19, the J call TRBJ2-1; a weak D match, TRBD2 (6 bases). The germline V gene has CDR1 LNHDA and CDR2 SQIVND (reference sequence). Trimming removed 4 bases from V and 6 bases from J, with 10 bases in between. There are 13 residues in the CDR3. CDR3 sequence: CASSTLAFNEQFF. The CDR3 DNA reads as TGTGCCAGTAGTACCCTAGCGTTCAATGAGCAGTTCTTC.

The V and J genes are TRBV6-5 and TRBJ1-2; TRBD1 matches 7 bases. This CDR3 has 12 residues. Trimming cost V 4 bases and J 13 bases; bases outside gene matches: 9. Germline V CDR1 and CDR2: MNHEY, SVGAGI. CDR3 sequence reads: CASSSRQGAITF. The CDR3, as DNA: TGTGCCAGCAGTTCCAGACAGGGAGCAATCACCTTC.

The chain is built from TRBV15 and TRBJ2-1; 7 positions match TRBD1. The germline V gene has CDR1 LNHNV and CDR2 YYDKDF (reference sequence). Trimming at V came to 0 bases and at J to 6 bases, leaving 5 bases not matched to a gene. This CDR3 region has 15 residues. CDR3 sequence: CATSRDGAGGNEQFF. CDR3 bases: TGTGCCACCAGCAGAGATGGGGCAGGGGGCAATGAGCAGTTCTTC.

This CDR3 is CASSPPISGEGHEQFF. As DNA, the CDR3 is TGTGCCAGCAGCCCCCCCATAAGCGGAGAGGGCCATGAGCAGTTCTTC. The rearrangement uses TRBV7-9 and TRBJ2-1, with D possibly matching TRBD2 (5 bases). Trimming stripped 5 bases from V and 8 bases from J, with 22 bases between. The length of the CDR3 is 16 residues. Germline values: CDR1 SEHNR, CDR2 FQNEAQ (reference sequence).

The CDR3: CASSVGGRGLFVQETQYF. The DNA of the CDR3 is TGTGCCAGCAGCGTAGGAGGCAGGGGCCTTTTTGTCCAAGAGACCCAGTACTTC. The chain combines TRBV9 with TRBJ2-5; D is possibly TRBD1 (6 bases). V was clipped by 0 bases and J by 1 base, with 19 bases between them. The length of the CDR3 is 18 residues. Germline CDR1 SGDLS, CDR2 YYNGEE.

This chain uses TRBV28 with TRBJ1-3, with D possibly matching TRBD1 (5 bases). Germline V gene data show CDR1 as MDHEN and CDR2 as SYDVKM. The V end was cut by 3 bases, the J end by 0 bases, with 6 bases between. The CDR3 has 14 residues. CDR3 in DNA: TGTGCCAGCAGTTTGACAGACTCTGGAAACACCATATATTTT. Translation: CASSLTDSGNTIYF.

The J gene is TRBJ2-5, the V gene TRBV11-2; D uncertain. The germline CDR1 and CDR2 sequences are SGHAT and FQNNGV. CDR3 length equals 11 residues. V was shortened by 5 bases and J by 9 bases, with 10 bases between the two germline ends. In nucleotides, the CDR3 is TGTGCCAGCAGCCCGAGCGTGGCCCAGTACTTC. This translates into CASSPSVAQYF.

The chain is built from TRBV28 and TRBJ2-6; perhaps TRBD2 as D (5 bases). Germline V gene lookup returns CDR1 MDHEN and CDR2 SYDVKM. The CDR3 is 15 amino acids. V was shortened by 2 bases and J by 3 bases, with 8 bases between the two germline ends. The CDR3 is CASSLEGYGANVLTF. The CDR3 nucleotides read TGTGCCAGCAGTTTAGAGGGATATGGGGCCAACGTCCTGACTTTC.

In its sample, this clone was seen once. The V call is TRBV30, the J call TRBJ2-7, with D hard to call. CDR3 length equals 12 residues. The V gene lost 0 bases and the J gene lost 4 bases, with 7 bases spanning the gap. Germline V gene data show CDR1 as GTSNPN and CDR2 as SVGIG (reference sequence). Here the CDR3 reads CAWSVLSYEQYF. CDR3 sequence (DNA): TGTGCCTGGAGTGTACTAAGTTACGAGCAGTACTTC.

The CDR3 region has the DNA TGTGCCAGCAGTTTCGGAGACAGAGCCTACGAGCAGTACTTC. Its translation: CASSFGDRAYEQYF. The genes are TRBV28 and TRBJ2-7, with D perhaps TRBD1 (5 bases). The CDR3 covers 14 residues. CDR1 and CDR2 from the germline V gene are MDHEN and SYDVKM. V lost 3 bases to trimming and J lost 2 bases, with 11 bases between them.

A single count supports this clone. The chain couples TRBV7-9 to TRBJ2-7; 8 bases line up with TRBD2. CDR3 length: 15 residues. The germline CDR1 and CDR2 sequences are SEHNR and FQNEAQ (reference sequence). V shed 5 bases and J 5 bases; nucleotides not matched to a gene: 11. The CDR3 DNA is TGTGCCAGCAGCGACGCACAAGCGGGAGAGCACGAGCAGTACTTC. This codes for CASSDAQAGEHEQYF.

The CDR3 DNA follows: TGCGCCAGCAGCCTCGACAATTCTGGAAACACCATATATTTT. Its protein product is CASSLDNSGNTIYF. The gene calls are TRBV5-1 and TRBJ1-3; D remains ambiguous. CDR1 SGHRS and CDR2 YFSETQ come from the germline V gene. This CDR3 region has 14 residues. Trimming shortened V by 4 bases and J by 1 base, and 9 bases separated the two germline ends.

V and J are TRBV29-1 and TRBJ1-1, with 12 positions matching TRBD1. The V and J ends lost 6 bases and 2 bases, in that order; junction bases with no gene match: 10. Germline CDR1 and CDR2: SQVTM and ANQGSEA. This CDR3 contains 16 residues. The CDR3 nucleotides read TGCAGCGTCTCTCCTGGGGACAGGGGGCCAAACACTGAAGCTTTCTTT. Residues: CSVSPGDRGPNTEAFF.

This chain links TRBV5-1 with TRBJ2-5; 12 bases line up with TRBD2. Germline V CDR1 and CDR2: SGHRS, YFSETQ. Unmatched junction bases numbered 2, after V lost 5 bases and J lost 3 bases. The CDR3 is 14 amino acids. CDR3 nucleotide sequence: TGCGCCAGCAGGGGACTAGCGGGTAAAGAGACCCAGTACTTC. It translates to CASRGLAGKETQYF.

The chain couples TRBV7-8 to TRBJ1-1; 8 bases are a match to TRBD1. This CDR3 spans 13 amino acids. Germline CDR1 and CDR2: SGHVS and FQNEAQ. V lost 5 bases and J lost 3; bases outside the gene matches: 2. The CDR3 bases are TGTGCCAGCAGCCGGGACAGGCACACTGAAGCTTTCTTT. The encoded protein is CASSRDRHTEAFF.

V usage is TRBV11-1 and J usage is TRBJ2-7, with D perhaps TRBD2 (5 bases). Per germline, CDR1 SGHAT and CDR2 FQDESV (reference sequence). The CDR3 totals 15 residues. The ends were cut back, 5 bases at V and 2 bases at J, with 16 bases in the middle. The CDR3: CASSEWGARAYEQYF. The CDR3, as DNA: TGTGCCAGCAGCGAATGGGGAGCGAGGGCCTACGAGCAGTACTTC.

This clone was observed a few times. The V gene is TRBV6-5, the J gene TRBJ2-7; TRBD2 matches 7 bases. Trimming at V came to 7 bases and at J to 3 bases, leaving 6 bases not matched to a gene. This CDR3 is 13 amino acids long. Germline CDR1 and CDR2: MNHEY and SVGAGI. CDR3 region: CASTSGNHYEQYF. The CDR3 DNA sequence: TGTGCCAGCACCAGCGGGAACCACTACGAGCAGTACTTC.

This chain joins TRBV5-6 and TRBJ2-3; 15 bases match TRBD2. The V gene end was trimmed by 4 bases and the J gene end by 5 bases; junction bases not matched to a gene: 8. The CDR3 loop spans 17 amino acids. Germline V CDR1 and CDR2: SGHDT, YYEEEE. The CDR3 sequence: CASSLRTSGRAKDTQYF. CDR3 in DNA: TGTGCCAGCAGCCTACGGACTAGCGGGAGGGCCAAAGATACGCAGTATTTT.

The rearrangement links TRBV28 to TRBJ1-2, with D perhaps matching TRBD1 (5 bases). CDR3 length equals 12 residues. Germline loops: CDR1 MDHEN, CDR2 SYDVKM. Deletions cut 7 bases from V and 8 bases from J, with 14 bases between. CDR3 coding DNA: TGTGCCAGCACGCGCGGGGGGAGCGGCTACACCTTC. It encodes CASTRGGSGYTF.

The chain couples TRBV6-5 to TRBJ2-2; D remains unclear. Germline V CDR1 and CDR2: MNHEY, SVGAGI. The V gene lost 0 bases and the J gene lost 4 bases, with 9 bases spanning the gap. This CDR3 has 15 amino acids. The CDR3 DNA reads as TGTGCCAGCAGTTACTCCAGCGATTTCACCGGGGAGCTGTTTTTT. This sequence encodes CASSYSSDFTGELFF.

The CDR3 region has the DNA TGTGCCAGCAGTGACCGGGACAGGGGGTCCCACGAGCAGTACTTC. Translated: CASSDRDRGSHEQYF. The chain employs TRBV6-1 and TRBJ2-7; 11 nucleotides match TRBD1. Germline assignment: CDR1 MNHNS and CDR2 SASEGT. This CDR3 has 15 amino acids. Germline trimming cut 3 bases from V and 5 bases from J; bases unmatched to any gene: 6.